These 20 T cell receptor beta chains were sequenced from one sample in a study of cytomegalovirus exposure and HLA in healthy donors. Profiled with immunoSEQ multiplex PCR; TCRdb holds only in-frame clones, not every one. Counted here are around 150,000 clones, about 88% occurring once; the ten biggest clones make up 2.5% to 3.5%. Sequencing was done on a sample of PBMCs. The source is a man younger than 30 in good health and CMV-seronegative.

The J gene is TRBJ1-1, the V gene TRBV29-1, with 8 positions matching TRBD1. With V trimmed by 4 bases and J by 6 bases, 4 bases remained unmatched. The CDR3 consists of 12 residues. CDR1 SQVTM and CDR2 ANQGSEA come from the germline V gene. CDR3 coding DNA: TGCAGCGTTGGACAGGGGAGGGCTGAAGCTTTCTTT. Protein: CSVGQGRAEAFF.

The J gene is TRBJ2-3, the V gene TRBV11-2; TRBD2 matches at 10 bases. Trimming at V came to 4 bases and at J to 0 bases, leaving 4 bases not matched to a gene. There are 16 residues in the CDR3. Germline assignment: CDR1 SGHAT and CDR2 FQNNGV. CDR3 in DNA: TGTGCCAGCAGCTCTTCGACTAGCGGGAGCACAGATACGCAGTATTTT. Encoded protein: CASSSSTSGSTDTQYF.

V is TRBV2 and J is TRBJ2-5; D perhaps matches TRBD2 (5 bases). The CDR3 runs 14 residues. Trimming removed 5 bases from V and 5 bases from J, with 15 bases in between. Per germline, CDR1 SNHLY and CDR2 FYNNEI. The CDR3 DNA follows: TGTGCCAGCAGTCCGCATCGGGATGGGGAGACCCAGTACTTC. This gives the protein CASSPHRDGETQYF.

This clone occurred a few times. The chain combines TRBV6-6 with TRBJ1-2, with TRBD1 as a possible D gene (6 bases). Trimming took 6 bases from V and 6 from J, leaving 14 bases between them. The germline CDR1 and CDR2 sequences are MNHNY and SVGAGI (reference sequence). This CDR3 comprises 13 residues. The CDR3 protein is CASSTGHRDGYTF. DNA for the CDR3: TGTGCCAGCAGCACAGGACACAGGGATGGCTACACCTTC.

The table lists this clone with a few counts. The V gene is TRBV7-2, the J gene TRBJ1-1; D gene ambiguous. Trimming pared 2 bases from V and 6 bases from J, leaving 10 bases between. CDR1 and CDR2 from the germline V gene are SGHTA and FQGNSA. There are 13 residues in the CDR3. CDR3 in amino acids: CASSLYRQAEAFF. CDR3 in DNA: TGTGCCAGCAGCTTATACCGTCAGGCTGAAGCTTTCTTT.

The CDR3 nucleotides read TGCGCCAGCAGCTTGGGACAGTCAACCGGGGAGCTGTTTTTT. Its protein is CASSLGQSTGELFF. This rearrangement joins TRBV5-1 to TRBJ2-2; D might be TRBD1 (5 bases). The CDR3 spans 14 residues. The V gene lost 0 bases and the J gene lost 5 bases, with 8 bases spanning the gap. Germline assignment: CDR1 SGHRS and CDR2 YFSETQ.

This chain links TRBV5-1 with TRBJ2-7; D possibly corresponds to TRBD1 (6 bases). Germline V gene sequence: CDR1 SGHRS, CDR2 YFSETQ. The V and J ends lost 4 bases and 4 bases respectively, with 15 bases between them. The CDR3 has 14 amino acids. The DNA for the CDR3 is TGCGCCAGCAGCCCGGCCGGGACACCTTACGAGCAGTACGTC. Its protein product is CASSPAGTPYEQYV.

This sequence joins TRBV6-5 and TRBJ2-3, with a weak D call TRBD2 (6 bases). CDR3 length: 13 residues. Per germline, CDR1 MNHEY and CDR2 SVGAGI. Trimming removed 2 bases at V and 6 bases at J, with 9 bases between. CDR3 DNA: TGTGCCAGCAGTTACCCTCGGGGGGATACGCAGTATTTT. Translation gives CASSYPRGDTQYF.

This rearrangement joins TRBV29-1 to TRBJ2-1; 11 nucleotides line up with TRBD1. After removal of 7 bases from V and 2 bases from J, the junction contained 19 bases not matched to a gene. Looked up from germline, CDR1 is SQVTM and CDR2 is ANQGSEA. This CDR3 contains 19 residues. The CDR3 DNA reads TGCAGCGCATCACTCCTGGGACAGGGGGATCCAAGAACCTACAATGAGCAGTTCTTC. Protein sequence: CSASLLGQGDPRTYNEQFF.

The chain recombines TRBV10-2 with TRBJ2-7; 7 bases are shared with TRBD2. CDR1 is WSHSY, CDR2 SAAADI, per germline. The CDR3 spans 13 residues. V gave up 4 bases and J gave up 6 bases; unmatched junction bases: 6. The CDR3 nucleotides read TGCGCCAGCAGTGGCGGGAGTGTTCCCGAGCAGTACTTC. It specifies CASSGGSVPEQYF.

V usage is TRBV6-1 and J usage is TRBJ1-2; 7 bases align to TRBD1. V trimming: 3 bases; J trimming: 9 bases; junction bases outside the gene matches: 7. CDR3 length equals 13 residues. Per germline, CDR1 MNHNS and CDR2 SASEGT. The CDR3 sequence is CASSDGQARSYTF. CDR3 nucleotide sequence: TGTGCCAGCAGTGATGGACAGGCTCGGAGCTACACCTTC.

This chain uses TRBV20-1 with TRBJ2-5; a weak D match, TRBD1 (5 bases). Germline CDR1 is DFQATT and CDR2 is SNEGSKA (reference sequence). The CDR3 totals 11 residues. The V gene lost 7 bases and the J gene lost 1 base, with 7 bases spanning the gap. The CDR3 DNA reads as TGCAGTGGTCAGGGCCAAGAGACCCAGTACTTC. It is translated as CSGQGQETQYF.

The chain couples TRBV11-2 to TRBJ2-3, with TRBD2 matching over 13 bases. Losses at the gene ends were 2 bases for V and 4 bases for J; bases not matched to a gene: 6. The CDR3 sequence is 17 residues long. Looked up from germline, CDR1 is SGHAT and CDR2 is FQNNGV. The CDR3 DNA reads TGTGCCAGCAGCTTAACTAGCGGGGGGGCCGGCCCAGATACGCAGTATTTT. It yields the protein CASSLTSGGAGPDTQYF. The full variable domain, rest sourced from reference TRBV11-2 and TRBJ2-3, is EAGVAQSPRYKIIEKRQSVAFWCNPISGHATLYWYQQILGQGPKLLIQFQNNGVVDDSQLPKDRFSAERLKGVDSTLKIQPAKLEDSAVYLCASSLTSGGAGPDTQYFGPGTRLTVL.

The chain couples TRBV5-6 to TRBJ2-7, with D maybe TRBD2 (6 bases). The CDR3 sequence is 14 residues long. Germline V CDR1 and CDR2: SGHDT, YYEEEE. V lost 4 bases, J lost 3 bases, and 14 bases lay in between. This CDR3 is CASSRRGSGYEQYF. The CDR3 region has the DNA TGTGCCAGCAGCCGTAGGGGTAGCGGCTACGAGCAGTACTTC.

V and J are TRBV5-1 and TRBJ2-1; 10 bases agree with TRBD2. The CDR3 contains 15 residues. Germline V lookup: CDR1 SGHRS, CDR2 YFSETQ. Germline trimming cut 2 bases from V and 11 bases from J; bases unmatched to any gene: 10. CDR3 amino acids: CASSLVGLAGAKQFF. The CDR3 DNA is TGCGCCAGCAGCTTAGTAGGCCTAGCGGGAGCGAAGCAGTTCTTC.

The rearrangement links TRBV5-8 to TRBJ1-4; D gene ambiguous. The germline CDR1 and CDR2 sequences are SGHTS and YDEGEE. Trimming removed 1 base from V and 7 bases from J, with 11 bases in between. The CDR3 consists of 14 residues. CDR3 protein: CASSLSRGGEKLFF. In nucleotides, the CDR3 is TGTGCCAGCAGCTTGAGTCGGGGTGGTGAAAAACTGTTTTTT.

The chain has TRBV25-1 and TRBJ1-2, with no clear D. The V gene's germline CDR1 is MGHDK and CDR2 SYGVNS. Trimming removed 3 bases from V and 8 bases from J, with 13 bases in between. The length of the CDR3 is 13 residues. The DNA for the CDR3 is TGTGCCAGCAGTGACCCTGGGCGTTGGGGCTACACCTTC. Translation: CASSDPGRWGYTF.

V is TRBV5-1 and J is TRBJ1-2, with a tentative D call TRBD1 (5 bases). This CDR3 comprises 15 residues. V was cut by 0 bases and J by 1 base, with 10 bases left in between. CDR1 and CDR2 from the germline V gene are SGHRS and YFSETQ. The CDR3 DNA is TGCGCCAGCAGCTTGGAGATCGGGGGTAACTATGGCTACACCTTC. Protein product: CASSLEIGGNYGYTF.

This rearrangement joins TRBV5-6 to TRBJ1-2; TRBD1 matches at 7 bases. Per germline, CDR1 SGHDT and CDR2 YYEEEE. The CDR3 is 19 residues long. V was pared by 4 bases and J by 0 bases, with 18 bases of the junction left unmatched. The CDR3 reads CASSPPGRQGVGANYGYTF. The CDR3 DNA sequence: TGTGCCAGCAGCCCACCCGGGAGACAGGGAGTAGGAGCTAACTATGGCTACACCTTC.

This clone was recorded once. The CDR3 coding sequence is TGTGCCAGCAGCCACCGACTAGAGACCCAGTACTTC. Residues: CASSHRLETQYF. The rearrangement uses TRBV14 and TRBJ2-5, with D hard to call. Trimming cost V 3 bases and J 4 bases, with 6 bases left between them. Germline-derived CDR1 and CDR2 are SGHDN and FVKESK. This CDR3 has 12 residues.